This is a list of T cell receptor beta chains from one sample in a study of vaccination and CD4 T cells after COVID-19. From the PCR reads, TCRdb called clonotypes with MiXCR, one entry per CDR3 protein. The sample has about 5,900 distinct CDR3 sequences; around 60% are singletons. Which antigens these TCRs recognize remains unknown. The sequenced material came from CD4+ T cells from blood, cultured in vitro. Every receptor here comes from a human donor who had recovered from COVID-19. CDR3s include the opening cysteine and the closing phenylalanine or tryptophan. D genes are given only for firm matches. Size is stated for part of the rows, as once, few or many counts, or as a class when the clone is expanded.

j_gene | abundance | d_gene | v_gene | CDR3nt | CDR3aa
TRBJ2-4 | NA | TRBD2 | TRBV11-3 | TGTGCCAGCAGCCCCCGGGGGGATAGGAACATTCAGTACTTC | CASSPRGDRNIQYF
TRBJ2-7 | NA | NA | TRBV6-5 | TGTGCCAGCAGTTCCACCCGGGACGGCCCCTACGAGCAGTACTTC | CASSSTRDGPYEQYF
TRBJ1-2 | NA | NA | TRBV19 | TGTGCCAGTAGGGAGACAGTTAACTATGGCTACACCTTC | CASRETVNYGYTF
TRBJ2-2 | few | TRBD2 | TRBV11-2 | TGTGCCAGCAGCCGCGGAAGGGGCGGGGGGAGGGACACCGGGGAGCTGTTTTTT | CASSRGRGGGRDTGELFF
TRBJ2-5 | NA | NA | TRBV20-1 | TGCAGTGCTAGAGATCTCGGGGTCCCCCAAGAGACCCAGTACTTC | CSARDLGVPQETQYF
TRBJ2-3 | NA | NA | TRBV20-1 | TGCAGTGCTAGCTCGTCCGCAGATACGCAGTATTTT | CSASSSADTQYF
TRBJ2-6 | few | NA | TRBV6-5 | TGTGCCAGCAGTTCAGTAGCGGTCTCTGGGGCCAACGTCCTGACTTTC | CASSSVAVSGANVLTF
TRBJ2-7 | NA | TRBD2 | TRBV6-2/TRBV6-3 | TGTGCCAGCAGGGACTCGGGGGGAACCTACGAGCAGTACTTC | CASRDSGGTYEQYF
TRBJ2-7 | NA | NA | TRBV6-1 | TGTGCCAGCAGTCGAAAGACGGGGGAGCAGTACTTC | CASSRKTGEQYF
TRBJ1-1 | NA | TRBD1 | TRBV27 | TGTGCCAGCAGTCCCTGGACAGGAAATGCCGTTGCTTTCTTT | CASSPWTGNAVAFF
TRBJ2-3 | NA | NA | TRBV7-2 | TGTGCCAGCAGCTCAGGCTACGCAGATACGCAGTATTTT | CASSSGYADTQYF
TRBJ2-1 | NA | NA | TRBV6-1 | TGTGCCAGCAGTGAGGCGGGTAGCTCCTACAATGAGCAGTTCTTC | CASSEAGSSYNEQFF